The sample holds a few counts of the clone carrying this T cell receptor beta chain. The target antigen is unknown. The study ran its PCR with 60 Vbeta and 13 Jbeta primers. Assay used: immunoSEQ multiplex PCR; TCRdb lists only in-frame clones, some missing. The sample carries about 150,000 clones, approximately 9% recorded once. This sample was included in a study of cytomegalovirus exposure and HLA in healthy donors. Study-wide results and caveats: Investigators reported approximately 170 TCR beta chains as tied to cytomegalovirus.

This CDR3 has 14 amino acids. V lost 5 bases to trimming and J lost 3 bases; unmatched junction nucleotides: 6. Germline lookup yields CDR1 MNHNY and CDR2 SVGAGI (reference sequence). The sample was PBMCs. This chain connects TRBV6-6 to TRBJ1-1, with 7 bases that match TRBD1. The receptor comes from a woman aged 40 to 55 in good health and CMV-seropositive. For the CDR3, the DNA is TGTGCCAGCAGTCAGACAGGGCGCGACACTGAAGCTTTCTTT. Residues: CASSQTGRDTEAFF.